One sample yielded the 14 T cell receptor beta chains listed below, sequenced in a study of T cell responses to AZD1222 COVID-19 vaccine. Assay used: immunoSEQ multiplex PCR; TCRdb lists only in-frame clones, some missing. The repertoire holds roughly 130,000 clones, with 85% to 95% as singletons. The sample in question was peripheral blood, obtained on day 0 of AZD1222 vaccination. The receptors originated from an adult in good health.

The CDR3 spells CAWSVRAQPQHF. CDR3 coding DNA: TGTGCCTGGAGTGTCAGGGCACAGCCCCAGCATTTT. V usage is TRBV30 and J usage is TRBJ1-5, with a possible D match to TRBD1 (5 bases). Trimming removed 0 bases at V and 7 bases at J, with 7 bases between. This CDR3 has 12 amino acids. CDR1 and CDR2 (germline): GTSNPN, SVGIG (reference sequence). The whole variable domain, filled in from reference TRBV30 and TRBJ1-5, reads SQTIHQWPATLVQPVGSPLSLECTVEGTSNPNLYWYRQAAGRGLQLLFYSVGIGQISSEVPQNLSASRPQDRQFILSSKKLLLSDSGFYLCAWSVRAQPQHFGDGTRLSIL.

The CDR3 region has the DNA TGCAGCGTTGATTCGGCAGGGGGCGGCGAGCAGTACTTC. It encodes CSVDSAGGGEQYF. The chain joins TRBV29-1 to TRBJ2-7; 8 positions agree with TRBD1. This CDR3 region has 13 residues. Trimming took 3 bases from V and 6 from J; bases not matched to a gene: 7. CDR1 is SQVTM and CDR2 is ANQGSEA in the germline V gene.

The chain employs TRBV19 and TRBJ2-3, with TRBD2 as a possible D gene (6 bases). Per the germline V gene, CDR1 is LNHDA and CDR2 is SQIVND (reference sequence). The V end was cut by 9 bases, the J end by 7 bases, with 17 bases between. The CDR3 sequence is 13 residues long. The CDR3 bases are TGTGCCAGCACCGGGAGCCCGGAGTATACGCAGTATTTT. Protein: CASTGSPEYTQYF.

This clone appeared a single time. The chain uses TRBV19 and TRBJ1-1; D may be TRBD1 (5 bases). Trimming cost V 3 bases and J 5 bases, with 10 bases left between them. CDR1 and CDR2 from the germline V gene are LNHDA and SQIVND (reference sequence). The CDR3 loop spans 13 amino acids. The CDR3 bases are TGTGCCAGTAGTATCTGGGGGTTGACTGAAGCTTTCTTT. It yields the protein CASSIWGLTEAFF.

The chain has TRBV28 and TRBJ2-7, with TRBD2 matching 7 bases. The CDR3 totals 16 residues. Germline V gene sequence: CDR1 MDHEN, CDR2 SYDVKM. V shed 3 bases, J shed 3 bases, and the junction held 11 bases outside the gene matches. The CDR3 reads CASSLGGGASGYEQYF. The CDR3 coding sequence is TGTGCCAGCAGTTTGGGGGGTGGGGCTAGCGGCTACGAGCAGTACTTC.

The CDR3 sequence is CASGGLGEQYF. In DNA form, the CDR3 reads TGTGCCAGCGGTGGGCTAGGCGAGCAGTACTTC. This rearrangement joins TRBV7-8 to TRBJ2-7; no definite D call. V was cut by 8 bases and J by 6 bases, with 11 bases left in between. CDR1 and CDR2 (germline): SGHVS, FQNEAQ. The CDR3 contains 11 residues.

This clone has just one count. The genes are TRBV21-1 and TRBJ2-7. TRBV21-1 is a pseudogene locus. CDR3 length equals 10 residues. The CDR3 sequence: CASSKLGVLF. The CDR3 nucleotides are TGTGCCAGCAGCAAACTGGGGGTCTTATTC.

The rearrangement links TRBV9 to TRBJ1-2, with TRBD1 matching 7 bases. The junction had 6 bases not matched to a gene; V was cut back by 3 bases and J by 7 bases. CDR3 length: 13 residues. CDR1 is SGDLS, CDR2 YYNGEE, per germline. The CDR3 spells CASSAQTGFGYTF. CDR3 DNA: TGTGCCAGCAGCGCACAGACAGGGTTTGGCTACACCTTC.

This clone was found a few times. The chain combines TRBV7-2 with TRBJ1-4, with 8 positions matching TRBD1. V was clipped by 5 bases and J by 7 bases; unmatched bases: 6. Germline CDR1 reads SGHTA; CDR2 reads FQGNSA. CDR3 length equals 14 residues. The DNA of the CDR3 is TGTGCCAGCAGCCCCAGACAGGGGCGTGAAAAACTGTTTTTT. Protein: CASSPRQGREKLFF.

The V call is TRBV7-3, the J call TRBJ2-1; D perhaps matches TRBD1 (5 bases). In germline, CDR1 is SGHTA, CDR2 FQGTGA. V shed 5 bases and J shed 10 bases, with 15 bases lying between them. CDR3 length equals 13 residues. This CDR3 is CASSPGMSREQFF. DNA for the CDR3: TGTGCCAGCAGCCCAGGGATGTCCCGCGAGCAGTTCTTC. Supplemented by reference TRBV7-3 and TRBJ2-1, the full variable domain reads GAGVSQTPSNKVTEKGKYVELRCDPISGHTALYWYRQSLGQGPEFLIYFQGTGAADDSGLPNDRFFAVRPEGSVSTLKIQRTERGDSAVYLCASSPGMSREQFFGPGTRLTVL.

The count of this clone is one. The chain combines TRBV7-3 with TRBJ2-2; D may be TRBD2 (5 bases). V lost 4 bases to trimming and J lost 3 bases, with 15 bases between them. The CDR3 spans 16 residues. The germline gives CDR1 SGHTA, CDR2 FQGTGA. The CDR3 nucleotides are TGTGCCAGCAGCTCCCGCCCGGTGCGGGACACCGGGGAGCTGTTTTTT. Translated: CASSSRPVRDTGELFF.

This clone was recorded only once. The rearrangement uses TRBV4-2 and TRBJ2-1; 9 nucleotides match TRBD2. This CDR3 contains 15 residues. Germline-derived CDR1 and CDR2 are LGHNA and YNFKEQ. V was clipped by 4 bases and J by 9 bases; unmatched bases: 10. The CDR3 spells CASSPTASGIGEQFF. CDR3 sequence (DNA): TGTGCCAGCAGCCCAACTGCTAGCGGGATCGGTGAGCAGTTCTTC.

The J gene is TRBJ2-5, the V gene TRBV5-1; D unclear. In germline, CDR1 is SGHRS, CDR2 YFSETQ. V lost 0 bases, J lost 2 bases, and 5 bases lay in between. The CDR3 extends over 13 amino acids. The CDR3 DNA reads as TGCGCCAGCAGCTTGGAATATCAAGAGACCCAGTACTTC. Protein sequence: CASSLEYQETQYF.

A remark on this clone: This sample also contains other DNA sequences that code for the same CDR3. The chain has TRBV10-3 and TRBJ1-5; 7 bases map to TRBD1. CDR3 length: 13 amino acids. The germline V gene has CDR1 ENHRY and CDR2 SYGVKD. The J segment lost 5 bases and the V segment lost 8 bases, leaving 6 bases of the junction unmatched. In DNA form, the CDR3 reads TGTGCCATCCGGGACAGCCTAGATCAGCCCCAGCATTTT. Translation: CAIRDSLDQPQHF.